These T cell receptor beta chains were read from a single sample in a study of beta chain features in type 1 diabetes. TCRdb's table, derived via immunoSEQ multiplex PCR, lists solely in-frame clones and lacks some. The sample has under 400,000 clones; over 9.5% are singletons. What was sequenced was naive CD4+ T cells from blood. All receptors derive from a woman younger than 35 with type 1 diabetes. Both conserved end residues are part of each CDR3. Fields, in order: CDR3 protein, V gene, J gene, D gene. A D gene is named only where the DNA matches it firmly.

CASSQSGPLNQPQHF	TRBV14	TRBJ1-5	.
CASSAVGGPQSPLHF	TRBV9	TRBJ1-6	.
CASSQNRLAGDNEQFF	TRBV4-1	TRBJ2-1	TRBD2
CASSLGLAGGQETQYF	TRBV5-1	TRBJ2-5	TRBD2
CASRQRSSTDTQYF	TRBV7-2	TRBJ2-3	.
CASSSGGEQFF	TRBV7-8	TRBJ2-1	.
CASSSDRSLYEQYF	TRBV7-2	TRBJ2-7	TRBD1
CASSLTKNTGELFF	TRBV28	TRBJ2-2	.
CASKNDRGGGNEQFF	TRBV7-8	TRBJ2-1	TRBD1
CASSRVGTEAFF	TRBV19	TRBJ1-1	.
CASSLNQGAYEQYF	TRBV28	TRBJ2-7	TRBD1
CASSLDGGNNNEQFF	TRBV5-1	TRBJ2-1	.
CASSLGQIYEQYF	TRBV28	TRBJ2-7	TRBD1
CASSQGPSPGQLLYGYTF	TRBV4-1	TRBJ1-2	TRBD1
CASSLYETGVMAYGYTF	TRBV7-2	TRBJ1-2	.
CASSKESVTYEQYF	TRBV19	TRBJ2-7	.
CASSTLGTDSYEQYF	TRBV6-5	TRBJ2-7	TRBD1
CASRPGQGLNTEAFF	TRBV19	TRBJ1-1	TRBD1
CASSESGNTGELFF	TRBV6-1	TRBJ2-2	.
CASRKVGGEAKNIQYF	TRBV4-1	TRBJ2-4	.
CASSPQGIGELFF	TRBV5-6	TRBJ2-2	.
CSVGGGTGANVLTF	TRBV29-1	TRBJ2-6	.
CAWSPSGRQGPQHF	TRBV30	TRBJ1-5	.
CAWKLSSGNTIYF	TRBV30	TRBJ1-3	.
CASSLRDLAQGSEQYF	TRBV11-2	TRBJ2-7	.
CATSRDRQGSEQYF	TRBV15	TRBJ2-7	TRBD1
CASSWGDRTYEQYF	TRBV6-5	TRBJ2-7	TRBD1
CASSATGWGNTEAFF	TRBV9	TRBJ1-1	.
CASSVGTGANQPQHF	TRBV9	TRBJ1-5	TRBD1
CASSPGQGTIDGYTF	TRBV18	TRBJ1-2	TRBD1
CASSTGRGLTDTQYF	TRBV19	TRBJ2-3	.
CASSLNMDSTEAFF	TRBV7-2	TRBJ1-1	.
CASSAGWVGTEAFF	TRBV9	TRBJ1-1	.
CASSDYEYNEQFF	TRBV2	TRBJ2-1	.
CASSFSGGFNTEAFF	TRBV7-2	TRBJ1-1	.
CASSLTGQGASNQPQHF	TRBV5-4	TRBJ1-5	TRBD1
CASNLNPGELFF	TRBV19	TRBJ2-2	.
CASSARENSPLHF	TRBV9	TRBJ1-6	.
CASSAAGTSGAETQYF	TRBV6-1	TRBJ2-5	TRBD2
CASRPRTPAGELFF	TRBV11-2	TRBJ2-2	.
CSVMTGQAFF	TRBV29-1	TRBJ1-1	TRBD1
CASSQEGAGAYEQYF	TRBV4-3	TRBJ2-7	.
CATNPGHSTDTQYF	TRBV6-6	TRBJ2-3	.
CASSVAPSGTDEQFF	TRBV9	TRBJ2-1	TRBD2
CASSLGPGREQYF	TRBV11-2	TRBJ2-7	.
CASSTQGYEQYF	TRBV6-6	TRBJ2-7	.
CASSQDAVNTEAFF	TRBV4-3	TRBJ1-1	.
CASSYQADTQYF	TRBV7-9	TRBJ2-3	.
CASSVIAGSYNEQFF	TRBV6-4	TRBJ2-1	TRBD2
CASSRGQGVDYGYTF	TRBV4-1	TRBJ1-2	TRBD1
CASGPGTEIYEQYF	TRBV19	TRBJ2-7	TRBD1
CASSLAGGPSGANVLTF	TRBV7-9	TRBJ2-6	TRBD1
CASSLSQGNQPQHF	TRBV7-8	TRBJ1-5	.
CASSSRQTGYTF	TRBV19	TRBJ1-2	.
CAWSAPQAGMNEKLFF	TRBV30	TRBJ1-4	.
CASSQRRQTSGEETQYF	TRBV4-1	TRBJ2-5	TRBD2
CASSLGTTNYGYTF	TRBV5-4	TRBJ1-2	.
CASSEFESGGWHTEAFF	TRBV25-1	TRBJ1-1	TRBD1
CATSRDGGGGLSYEQYF	TRBV15	TRBJ2-7	.